The present TCR beta chain was sequenced within a study of T-cell memory formation after mild COVID-19. From 5'RACE with constant-segment primers came TCR alpha and TCR beta cDNA libraries that carried sample barcodes and UMIs. TCRdb used MiXCR to reprocess the 5' RACE reads, holding one entry per CDR3 protein. The table has about 420,000 distinct CDR3 sequences, less than 25% seen once. This CDR3 region has 15 residues. Germline V gene data show CDR1 as SGHVS and CDR2 as FNYEAQ. With 0 bases removed from V and 9 bases from J, the gap between germline ends came to 12 bases. This TCR derives from an adult woman who had mild COVID-19 (a few samples of this study predate the infection). Cell type and time point are not known. The sample taken for sequencing was PBMCs or a T cell subset sorted from them (not recorded which). The chain is built from TRBV7-6 and TRBJ1-6; the D gene is possibly TRBD1 (5 bases). CDR3 in amino acids: CASSLAAAGSSPLHF. CDR3 DNA: TGTGCCAGCAGCTTAGCTGCGGCAGGGAGTTCACCCCTCCACTTT.